This T cell receptor (beta chain) was sequenced for a study of CD8+CD57+ T cells in acquired aplastic anemia. Study-level background: Across the sorted CD4+ and CD8+ cells, DNA amounts averaged approximately 3 ug. The study's findings and limits: The study identified roughly 29 CD8+ CDR3 sequences shared by patients and controls. In CD8+ cells, Simpson's diversity showed no significant difference between patients and controls.

The CDR3 extends over 15 amino acids. Germline loops: CDR1 SGDLS, CDR2 YYNGEE. V lost 0 bases and J 5 bases, leaving 14 bases between the germline ends. This clonotype was observed a handful of times. The antigen remains undetermined. One base away lies a much larger clone, so this may be a sequencing read error. Profiling that covered TCR beta VDJ and CDR3 relied on genomic DNA as its template. TCRdb redid the calling of the reads with MiXCR, one entry per CDR3 protein. The data hold about 210,000 distinct CDR3 sequences, with 34% observed a single time. The sample comprised sorted CD4+, CD8+, or CD8+CD57+ T cells (not recorded which) from PBMCs. The gene calls are TRBV9 and TRBJ1-2; unclear D gene. The receptor was derived from a human donor in good health, serving as a control. The CDR3 region has the DNA TGTGCCAGCAGCGTAGCCGTCGGAAGGAATTATGGCTACACCTTC. Amino acids: CASSVAVGRNYGYTF. The full variable domain, in which reference TRBV9 and TRBJ1-2 provide the parts outside the CDR3, is DSGVTQTPKHLITATGQRVTLRCSPRSGDLSVYWYQQSLDQGLQFLIQYYNGEERAKGNILERFSAQQFPDLHSELNLSSLELGDSALYFCASSVAVGRNYGYTFGSGTRLTVV.